The entry below gives a single TCR beta chain sequence along with its context. The data belong to a study of blood T cells in healthy people across ages. The CDR3 length is 14 residues. V was shortened by 8 bases and J by 4 bases, with 18 bases between the two germline ends. Per the germline V gene, CDR1 is SEHNR and CDR2 is FQNEAQ (reference sequence). Next came a second PCR, run for roughly 6 to 11 cycles, which used a sample-barcoded 5' primer along with a J-beta primer mix. TCRdb re-analysed the 5' RACE reads in MiXCR, keeping a single row per CDR3 protein. The table lists 450,000 to 600,000 distinct CDR3 sequences, about 27% of them singletons, with roughly 3.5% in the top ten. The same data also went into a second study, on T cells of mothers and their children. That investigation notes: In the second PCR, M1S primer introduced barcodes and 2-4 random bases.

The V call is TRBV7-9, the J call TRBJ2-7; D is possibly TRBD2 (5 bases). Input material: blood. The receptor was derived from a boy under 10 years old in good health. CDR3 loop: CASSLDYIVYEQYF. Written as DNA, the CDR3 is TGTGCCAGCTCCCTCGACTATATCGTGTACGAGCAGTACTTC.